This entry lists 12 T cell receptor beta chains sequenced from one sample in a study of control samples from healthy donors and cancer patients. Generated by immunoSEQ multiplex PCR, the TCRdb table keeps only in-frame clones and is missing some. The sample carries around 75,000 clones, almost 95% recorded once. The sample consisted of blood. The source is a woman in her sixties in good health.

This chain links TRBV5-4 with TRBJ1-4; 9 nucleotides agree with TRBD1. The V gene's germline CDR1 is SGHNT and CDR2 YYREEE (reference sequence). Trimming at V came to 3 bases and at J to 2 bases, leaving 8 bases not matched to a gene. This CDR3 is built from 17 residues. This chain's CDR3 is CASSSNGQGRTNEKLFF. CDR3 sequence (DNA): TGTGCCAGCAGCTCGAATGGACAGGGGAGGACTAATGAAAAACTGTTTTTT.

The rearrangement links TRBV5-1 to TRBJ2-7; TRBD1 matches 12 bases. V lost 4 bases to trimming and J lost 6 bases; unmatched junction nucleotides: 5. This CDR3 has 14 residues. Germline V gene sequence: CDR1 SGHRS, CDR2 YFSETQ. CDR3 region: CASSAGTGGSEQYF. The CDR3 nucleotides read TGCGCCAGCAGCGCTGGGACAGGGGGCTCCGAGCAGTACTTC.

The chain uses TRBV28 and TRBJ1-1; TRBD1 agrees at 7 bases. Trimming cost V 10 bases and J 5 bases; bases outside gene matches: 4. The CDR3 length is 11 residues. The germline V gene has CDR1 MDHEN and CDR2 SYDVKM. CDR3 bases: TGTGCCATAAGGGGGCAAACTGAAGCTTTCTTT. Its protein product is CAIRGQTEAFF. The full variable domain, completed using reference TRBV28 and TRBJ1-1, is DVKVTQSSRYLVKRTGEKVFLECVQDMDHENMFWYRQDPGLGLRLIYFSYDVKMKEKGDIPEGYSVSREKKERFSLILESASTNQTSMYLCAIRGQTEAFFGQGTRLTVV.

The chain combines TRBV19 with TRBJ2-1, with 7 bases matching TRBD1. This CDR3 has 16 amino acids. The germline V gene has CDR1 LNHDA and CDR2 SQIVND (reference sequence). With V trimmed by 5 bases and J by 6 bases, 13 bases remained unmatched. The CDR3 spells CASSPLGTGESNEQFF. The CDR3 nucleotides are TGTGCCAGTAGTCCTCTAGGTACAGGGGAGAGCAATGAGCAGTTCTTC.

The chain uses TRBV4-1 and TRBJ1-1; 9 bases align to TRBD1. The ends lost 0 bases at V and 2 bases at J; junction bases unmatched: 4. This CDR3 region has 16 residues. Germline V gene data show CDR1 as MGHRA and CDR2 as YSYEKL. For the CDR3, the DNA is TGCGCCAGCAGCCAAGACCCGGGACAGGGAAACACTGAAGCTTTCTTT. Amino acids: CASSQDPGQGNTEAFF.

The chain recombines TRBV11-2 with TRBJ1-6; TRBD1 aligns across 8 bases. The CDR3 is 16 residues long. Germline trimming cut 7 bases from V and 9 bases from J; bases unmatched to any gene: 14. Looked up from germline, CDR1 is SGHAT and CDR2 is FQNNGV. The CDR3 here is CASTLTGGPLGSPLHF. The DNA for the CDR3 is TGTGCCAGCACCCTTACAGGGGGACCTTTGGGTTCACCCCTCCACTTT.

The chain uses TRBV2 and TRBJ2-5, with D possibly TRBD2 on 5 matching bases. V was shortened by 3 bases and J by 7 bases, with 12 bases between the two germline ends. This CDR3 comprises 13 residues. Germline V gene lookup returns CDR1 SNHLY and CDR2 FYNNEI. The CDR3 DNA sequence: TGTGCCAGCAGTGATGCGGACTCCGGGACCCAGTACTTC. It is translated as CASSDADSGTQYF.

The rearrangement uses TRBV5-1 and TRBJ2-3; 8 positions agree with TRBD2. This CDR3 is 16 amino acids long. The V and J ends lost 0 bases and 0 bases, in that order; junction bases with no gene match: 3. Germline V gene data show CDR1 as SGHRS and CDR2 as YFSETQ. The CDR3, as DNA: TGCGCCAGCAGCTTGGATCCTAGCGGGAGCACAGATACGCAGTATTTT. It is translated as CASSLDPSGSTDTQYF. Full variable domain (remainder filled in from reference TRBV5-1 and TRBJ2-3): KAGVTQTPRYLIKTRGQQVTLSCSPISGHRSVSWYQQTPGQGLQFLFEYFSETQRNKGNFPGRFSGRQFSNSRSEMNVSTLELGDSALYLCASSLDPSGSTDTQYFGPGTRLTVL.

About this clone itself: One end of the junction varies from germline; a read error may be responsible. The V gene is TRBV20-1, the J gene TRBJ2-7, with D perhaps matching TRBD1 or TRBD2 (6 bases each). Germline lookup yields CDR1 DFQATT and CDR2 SNEGSKA (reference sequence). This CDR3 is 11 amino acids long. The CDR3, as DNA: TGCAGTGCTAGCGTCCGGGGGCGAGAACGCTTC. Its protein is CSASVRGRERF.

This clone was seen a single time. The chain carries TRBV3-1 (or the pseudogene TRBV3-2) and TRBJ2-7; 8 bases fit TRBD1. Germline values: CDR1 LGHDT, CDR2 YNNKEL (reference sequence). Trimming cost V 3 bases and J 7 bases; bases outside gene matches: 8. The CDR3 is made up of 14 amino acids. The CDR3 region is CASSQTGARGEQYF. The CDR3 DNA reads as TGTGCCAGCAGCCAGACAGGGGCCCGGGGGGAGCAGTACTTC.

The chain carries TRBV19 and TRBJ1-2, with TRBD1 as a possible D gene (5 bases). This CDR3 is 14 amino acids long. In germline, CDR1 is LNHDA, CDR2 SQIVND (reference sequence). With 7 bases removed from V and 10 bases from J, the gap between germline ends came to 22 bases. DNA of the CDR3: TGTGCCAGTAATCCCGCCAGGGAATCGGGATTCTACACCTTC. Residues: CASNPARESGFYTF.

In nucleotides, the CDR3 is TGTGCCAGCAGCTTTGTTCAAACAGATACGCAGTATTTT. This codes for CASSFVQTDTQYF. This chain links TRBV7-3 with TRBJ2-3; D not resolved. The germline V gene has CDR1 SGHTA and CDR2 FQGTGA. The CDR3 runs 13 residues. Trimming pared 3 bases from V and 3 bases from J, leaving 7 bases between.